Listed below are T cell receptor beta chains from one sample, sequenced in a study of blood T cell repertoires in COVID-19. Profiled with immunoSEQ multiplex PCR; TCRdb holds only in-frame clones, not every one. The sample yields about 310,000 clones, around 90% seen once. The specimen sequenced was PBMCs or T cells enriched from blood (not recorded which). All receptors come from a woman aged 18-29 years who had recovered from COVID-19. Each CDR3 is given with its conserved first and last residue. The D gene is left open where the match is weak. Only some rows state a clone size, as once, few, many or a class for expanded clones.

CDR3	DNA	J	V	D	size
CASSPPAGGTDTQYF	TGCGCCAGCAGCCCCCCGGCAGGGGGCACAGATACGCAGTATTTT	TRBJ2-3	TRBV4-3	NA	many
CASSPQDLSTEAFF	TGTGCCAGCAGCCCCCAAGACTTGAGTACTGAAGCTTTCTTT	TRBJ1-1	TRBV9	NA	NA
CASLETGINYGYTF	TGTGCCAGCCTTGAGACAGGAATCAACTATGGCTACACCTTC	TRBJ1-2	TRBV7-9	NA	NA
CASSQVTGGLHEQYF	TGCGCCAGCAGCCAAGTGACGGGGGGGCTCCACGAGCAGTACTTC	TRBJ2-7	TRBV4-1	TRBD2	NA
CASSRSPAEAFF	TGTGCCAGCAGCCGGAGCCCCGCTGAAGCTTTCTTT	TRBJ1-1	TRBV14	NA	NA
CASSQDVGTGKLKLFF	TGTGCCAGCAGCCAAGATGTCGGGACAGGGAAACTAAAACTGTTTTTT	TRBJ1-4	TRBV14	TRBD1	NA
CAISGPGGSRSSYNEQFF	TGTGCCATCAGTGGCCCGGGGGGCTCACGGAGCTCCTACAATGAGCAGTTCTTC	TRBJ2-1	TRBV10-3	NA	NA
CSVTGQGPLVSTDTQYF	TGCAGCGTTACTGGACAGGGCCCTCTGGTTAGCACAGATACGCAGTATTTT	TRBJ2-3	TRBV29-1	TRBD1	NA
CASSLAGTGKSSPLHF	TGTGCCAGCAGCTTGGCTGGGACAGGTAAATCTTCACCCCTCCACTTT	TRBJ1-6	TRBV13	TRBD1	NA
CASSFHGGEQFF	TGTGCCAGCAGCTTTCACGGTGGTGAGCAGTTCTTC	TRBJ2-1	TRBV7-9	NA	NA
CSVAKGDGDTQYF	TGCAGCGTTGCTAAGGGGGACGGAGATACGCAGTATTTT	TRBJ2-3	TRBV29-1	NA	NA
CASSPPLSEAFF	TGTGCCAGCTCACCTCCCCTAAGTGAAGCTTTCTTT	TRBJ1-1	TRBV18	NA	NA
CASRLTGQETQYF	TGTGCCAGCAGGCTGACAGGGCAAGAGACCCAGTACTTC	TRBJ2-5	TRBV2	TRBD1	NA
CASKLSAQGAWGQFF	TGCGCCAGCAAACTTTCGGCCCAGGGGGCATGGGGGCAGTTCTTC	TRBJ2-1	TRBV5-1	TRBD1	NA
CASSQVTGGLYNEQFF	TGCGCCAGCAGCCAAGTGACGGGGGGGCTTTACAATGAGCAGTTCTTC	TRBJ2-1	TRBV4-1	TRBD2	NA
CATSMDSQNQPQHF	TGTGCCACCAGCATGGACAGCCAAAATCAGCCCCAGCATTTT	TRBJ1-5	TRBV15	NA	NA
CASSSGQRRDHGYTF	TGTGCCAGCAGCTCAGGACAGAGAAGAGACCATGGCTACACCTTC	TRBJ1-2	TRBV5-4	NA	NA
CASSRDPRDSLHSPLHF	TGTGCCAGTAGCAGGGACCCCCGGGACAGTCTCCATTCACCCCTCCACTTT	TRBJ1-6	TRBV19	TRBD1	NA
CASSLEFQGTSGGNTIYF	TGTGCCAGCAGCTTAGAGTTCCAGGGCACTAGCGGCGGAAACACCATATATTTT	TRBJ1-3	TRBV7-6	NA	NA
CASSQDGTSTDTQYF	TGCGCCAGCAGCCAAGACGGGACTAGCACAGATACGCAGTATTTT	TRBJ2-3	TRBV4-3	NA	NA
CASSLVVTGETEQFF	TGCGCCAGCAGCTTGGTTGTGACGGGAGAAACTGAGCAGTTCTTC	TRBJ2-1	TRBV5-1	NA	NA
CASSKQGAREKLFF	TGTGCCAGCAGTAAACAGGGGGCGAGGGAAAAACTGTTTTTT	TRBJ1-4	TRBV28	TRBD1	few
CASSLTGGQPQHF	TGTGCCAGCAGTTTAACAGGGGGTCAGCCCCAGCATTTT	TRBJ1-5	TRBV12-3/TRBV12-4	TRBD1	NA
CASRTLNKKFGYSTNEKLFF	TGTGCCAGCCGGACTTTGAACAAAAAGTTCGGTTACTCAACTAATGAAAAACTGTTTTTT	TRBJ1-4	TRBV21-1	NA	NA
CASQTGQVNQPQHF	TGTGCCAGTCAAACGGGACAGGTCAATCAGCCCCAGCATTTT	TRBJ1-5	TRBV19	TRBD1	NA
CASSQEDGRGYEQYF	TGTGCCAGCAGCCAAGAAGACGGGAGAGGCTACGAGCAGTACTTC	TRBJ2-7	TRBV14	NA	NA
CASSQLVASGGADTNEQFF	TGTGCCAGCAGCCAATTAGTAGCTAGCGGGGGGGCGGACACGAATGAGCAGTTCTTC	TRBJ2-1	TRBV4-2	TRBD2	NA
CATSRDWVVGSSGANVLTF	TGTGCCACCAGCAGAGATTGGGTTGTGGGCAGCTCTGGGGCCAACGTCCTGACTTTC	TRBJ2-6	TRBV15	NA	NA
CASSLSRVTDREKLFF	TGTGCCAGCAGTCTTAGCAGGGTTACAGATCGTGAAAAACTGTTTTTT	TRBJ1-4	TRBV28	NA	NA
CASSLREINQPQHF	TGTGCCAGCAGCCTTCGAGAGATCAATCAGCCCCAGCATTTT	TRBJ1-5	TRBV5-6	NA	NA
CASSLMGGKPVQYF	TGTGCCAGCAGCTTGATGGGGGGTAAACCAGTGCAGTACTTC	TRBJ2-7	TRBV5-4	NA	NA
CASRPTGGDTEAFF	TGTGCCAGCCGCCCGACAGGGGGGGACACTGAAGCTTTCTTT	TRBJ1-1	TRBV6-2/TRBV6-3	TRBD1	NA
CASSLQQSYNEQFF	TGTGCCAGCAGCTTACAACAGTCCTACAATGAGCAGTTCTTC	TRBJ2-1	TRBV7-6	NA	NA
CASSLSGGGTEAFF	TGTGCCAGCAGCCTATCAGGGGGAGGTACTGAAGCTTTCTTT	TRBJ1-1	TRBV3-1/TRBV3-2	TRBD1	NA
CASSLRLAGVDTQYF	TGTGCCAGCAGCTTAAGACTAGCGGGGGTAGATACGCAGTATTTT	TRBJ2-3	TRBV7-9	TRBD2	NA